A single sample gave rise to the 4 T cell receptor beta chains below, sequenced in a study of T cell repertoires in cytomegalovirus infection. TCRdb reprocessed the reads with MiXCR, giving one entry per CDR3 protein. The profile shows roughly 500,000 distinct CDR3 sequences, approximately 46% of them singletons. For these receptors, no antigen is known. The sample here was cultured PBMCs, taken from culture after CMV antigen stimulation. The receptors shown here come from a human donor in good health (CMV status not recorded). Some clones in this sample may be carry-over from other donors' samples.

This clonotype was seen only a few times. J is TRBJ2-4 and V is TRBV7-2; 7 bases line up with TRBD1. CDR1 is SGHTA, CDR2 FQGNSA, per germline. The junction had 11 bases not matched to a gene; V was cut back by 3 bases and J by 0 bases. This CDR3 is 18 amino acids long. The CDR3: CASSFGTANTVAKNIQYF. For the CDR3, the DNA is TGTGCCAGCAGCTTCGGGACAGCGAATACGGTAGCCAAAAACATTCAGTACTTC.

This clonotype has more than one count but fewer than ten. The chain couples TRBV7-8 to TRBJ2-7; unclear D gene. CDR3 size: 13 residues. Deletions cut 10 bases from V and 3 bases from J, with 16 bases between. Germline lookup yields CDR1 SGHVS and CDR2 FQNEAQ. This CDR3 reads CATETLGYYEQYF. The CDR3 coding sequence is TGTGCCACCGAGACCCTTGGGTACTACGAGCAGTACTTC.

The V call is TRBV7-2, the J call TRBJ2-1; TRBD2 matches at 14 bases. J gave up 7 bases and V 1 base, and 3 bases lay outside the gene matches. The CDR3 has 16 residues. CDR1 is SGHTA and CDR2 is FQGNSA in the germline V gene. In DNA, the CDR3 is TGTGCCAGCAGCTTAGGACTAGCGGGGGGGTGGAATGAGCAGTTCTTC. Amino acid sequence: CASSLGLAGGWNEQFF.

The CDR3 DNA sequence: TGTGCCAGTAGTAACTCGGACAGGGGTTACTACTACGAGCAGTACTTC. This translates into CASSNSDRGYYYEQYF. V and J are TRBV19 and TRBJ2-7; 9 nucleotides match TRBD1. The CDR3 is 16 residues long. Germline V lookup: CDR1 LNHDA, CDR2 SQIVND (reference sequence). V gave up 4 bases and J gave up 3 bases; unmatched junction bases: 10.